The next 30 T cell receptor beta chains were all read from a single sample in a study of beta chain features in type 1 diabetes. Notes on the study in general: All four CD4+ subsets of Type 1 diabetes patients contained TCRB CDR3s that were moderately but significantly shorter.

Expressed TCRB transcripts were sequenced, since all the RNA that had been isolated was reverse transcribed. Using immunoSEQ multiplex PCR, the repertoire was profiled, and TCRdb retains in-frame clones only, with some absent. The table lists approximately 260,000 clones, roughly 22% of them singletons. Their antigens are not known. Sequences were obtained from naive CD4+ T cells from blood. These receptors originate from a woman in her 40s with type 1 diabetes.

The chain carries TRBV28 and TRBJ1-1; no firm D call. The germline CDR1 and CDR2 sequences are MDHEN and SYDVKM. The germline V and J ends were trimmed by 6 bases and 4 bases, with 18 bases remaining between them. The CDR3 covers 15 residues. The CDR3 DNA reads as TGTGCCAGCAGACCCTCTCGGGAGATGGCCACTGAAGCTTTCTTT. Translation: CASRPSREMATEAFF.

The chain combines TRBV19 with TRBJ2-2, with TRBD1 matching over 8 bases. CDR1 is LNHDA and CDR2 is SQIVND in the germline V gene (reference sequence). With 7 bases clipped from V and 6 bases from J, the junction kept 1 base outside the gene matches. The CDR3 runs 12 residues. CDR3 residues: CASTGGAGELFF. CDR3 bases: TGTGCCAGTACAGGGGGCGCCGGGGAGCTGTTTTTT.

The chain combines TRBV4-3 with TRBJ2-6; no definite D call. The length of the CDR3 is 14 residues. From germline, CDR1 is LGHNA and CDR2 YSLEER. Deletions cut 3 bases from V and 1 base from J, with 4 bases between. The DNA for the CDR3 is TGCGCCAGCAGCCAGAGTTCTGGGGCCAACGTCCTGACTTTC. Residues: CASSQSSGANVLTF.

The V call is TRBV25-1, the J call TRBJ1-2; TRBD1 is a possible D gene (6 bases). Trimming cost V 4 bases and J 6 bases, with 12 bases left between them. This CDR3 spans 13 amino acids. Germline-derived CDR1 and CDR2 are MGHDK and SYGVNS. CDR3 sequence (DNA): TGTGCCAGCAGTGGCCCGGCAGGGGATGGCTACACCTTC. This gives the protein CASSGPAGDGYTF.

The chain joins TRBV27 to TRBJ1-5; no firm D call. This CDR3 has 14 amino acids. CDR1 is MNHEY and CDR2 is SMNVEV in the germline V gene (reference sequence). V dropped 5 bases and J dropped 4 bases, with 12 bases sitting between them. The CDR3 here is CASSPLSLNQPQHF. In nucleotides, the CDR3 is TGTGCCAGCAGTCCCCTCAGTCTTAATCAGCCCCAGCATTTT.

This clone was observed a handful of times. V gene TRBV28 combines with J gene TRBJ2-7; D is possibly TRBD1 (6 bases). Trimming pared 5 bases from V and 2 bases from J, leaving 7 bases between. The germline V gene encodes CDR1 MDHEN and CDR2 SYDVKM. The CDR3 is 12 residues long. Written as DNA, the CDR3 is TGTGCCAGCAGTCACAGGGCCTACGAGCAGTACTTC. Its translation is CASSHRAYEQYF.

V and J are TRBV9 and TRBJ1-1; 7 bases align to TRBD1. Germline V CDR1 and CDR2: SGDLS, YYNGEE. V was clipped by 3 bases and J by 2 bases; unmatched bases: 4. This CDR3 is 14 amino acids long. The CDR3: CASSDRDSNTEAFF. CDR3 nucleotide sequence: TGTGCCAGCAGCGACCGGGACAGTAACACTGAAGCTTTCTTT.

The rearrangement uses TRBV2 and TRBJ1-6, with 10 positions matching TRBD1. The CDR3 totals 15 residues. Trimming removed 4 bases from V and 10 bases from J; junction bases left unmatched: 7. Germline V gene lookup returns CDR1 SNHLY and CDR2 FYNNEI. CDR3: CASSGEGQGISPLHF. CDR3 in DNA: TGTGCCAGCAGTGGGGAGGGACAGGGGATATCACCCCTCCACTTT.

The chain links TRBV7-3 to TRBJ1-5; tentatively, D is TRBD1 (5 bases). CDR1 and CDR2 from the germline V gene are SGHTA and FQGTGA. This CDR3 contains 13 residues. V gave up 5 bases and J gave up 7 bases, with 12 bases separating them. The DNA for the CDR3 is TGTGCCAGCAGCCTCCAGGGAGGGCAGCCCCAGCATTTT. Its translation: CASSLQGGQPQHF.

This clone was seen a few times. The rearrangement joins TRBV5-1 to TRBJ2-7; possibly TRBD1 for D (7 bases). The CDR3 consists of 14 residues. Germline V gene data show CDR1 as SGHRS and CDR2 as YFSETQ. V dropped 6 bases and J dropped 0 bases, with 13 bases sitting between them. The CDR3 spells CASMRDSNSYEQYF. The CDR3 nucleotides read TGCGCCAGCATGCGGGACAGCAACTCCTACGAGCAGTACTTC.

This clone was picked up a small number of times. V gene TRBV2 combines with J gene TRBJ1-2; D is perhaps TRBD1 (6 bases). Per the germline V gene, CDR1 is SNHLY and CDR2 is FYNNEI. The CDR3 spans 13 residues. Between the trimmed V and J ends, which lost 7 bases and 2 bases, there was a span of 11 bases. As DNA, the CDR3 is TGTGCCAGCACCCCCGACAGGAACTATGGCTACACCTTC. Residues: CASTPDRNYGYTF.

This clone showed up just a few times. The V and J genes are TRBV2 and TRBJ1-2, with a weak D call TRBD1 (6 bases). This CDR3 has 14 amino acids. CDR1 is SNHLY, CDR2 FYNNEI, per germline. V lost 8 bases, J lost 8 bases, and 21 bases lay in between. The CDR3 region has the DNA TGTGCCAGCCGCGTCAACAGGGAGATGGAAGGCTACACCTTC. It is translated as CASRVNREMEGYTF.

This chain links TRBV2 with TRBJ2-5; TRBD1 matches 9 bases. The CDR3 totals 13 residues. V was clipped by 9 bases and J by 4 bases; unmatched bases: 6. Germline assignment: CDR1 SNHLY and CDR2 FYNNEI. CDR3 in amino acids: CASAGTGLETQYF. CDR3 in DNA: TGTGCCAGTGCCGGGACAGGGCTAGAGACCCAGTACTTC.

This clone has a handful of counts. The gene calls are TRBV7-9 and TRBJ1-2; D gene ambiguous. Trimming stripped 3 bases from V and 8 bases from J, with 7 bases between. Germline CDR1 SEHNR, CDR2 FQNEAQ (reference sequence). There are 11 residues in the CDR3. The CDR3 DNA reads as TGTGCCAGCAGCTTCAGGAACGGCTACACCTTC. Its translation is CASSFRNGYTF.

V gene TRBV6-1 combines with J gene TRBJ2-1; TRBD2 is a possible D gene (6 bases). The CDR3 is 16 residues long. Germline V gene lookup returns CDR1 MNHNS and CDR2 SASEGT. Trimming shortened V by 2 bases and J by 0 bases, and 11 bases separated the two germline ends. The CDR3 DNA is TGTGCCAGCAGTGAATGGGGAGGAAGCTCCTACAATGAGCAGTTCTTC. It codes for CASSEWGGSSYNEQFF.

The CDR3 here is CASSLGGVAGGLNYGYTF. DNA for the CDR3: TGTGCCAGCAGCTTAGGGGGTGTCGCAGGGGGCTTGAACTATGGCTACACCTTC. The V and J genes are TRBV5-4 and TRBJ1-2, with 8 bases lining up with TRBD1. Germline V gene sequence: CDR1 SGHNT, CDR2 YYREEE (reference sequence). There are 18 residues in the CDR3. V dropped 2 bases and J dropped 2; count of bases not matched to a gene: 14.

The V call is TRBV7-9, the J call TRBJ2-1; D is perhaps TRBD2 (5 bases). Germline CDR1 SEHNR, CDR2 FQNEAQ (reference sequence). Trimming pared 5 bases from V and 10 bases from J, leaving 9 bases between. The CDR3 is made up of 11 amino acids. CDR3 DNA sequence: TGTGCCAGCAGCCCCGGGATCGAGCAGTTCTTC. It codes for CASSPGIEQFF.

V is TRBV29-1 and J is TRBJ2-2; 7 nucleotides align to TRBD2. V lost 0 bases to trimming and J lost 0 bases; unmatched junction nucleotides: 1. Germline values: CDR1 SQVTM, CDR2 ANQGSEA. This CDR3 contains 15 residues. CDR3 amino acids: CSVEDGGANTGELFF. In DNA form, the CDR3 reads TGCAGCGTTGAAGATGGGGGGGCGAACACCGGGGAGCTGTTTTTT.

V gene TRBV6-4 combines with J gene TRBJ2-3, with TRBD2 matching over 7 bases. The CDR3 has 14 amino acids. J lost 4 bases, V lost 8 bases, and 9 bases had no gene match. Germline V lookup: CDR1 MRHNA, CDR2 SNTAGT. The CDR3 loop is CASATSWQSDTQYF. The CDR3 bases are TGTGCCAGCGCGACTAGCTGGCAGTCAGATACGCAGTATTTT.

This clone was counted a few times. The chain joins TRBV14 to TRBJ2-3, with D perhaps TRBD2 (5 bases). The CDR3 length is 14 residues. CDR1 and CDR2 from the germline V gene are SGHDN and FVKESK. Deletions cut 4 bases from V and 6 bases from J, with 14 bases between. The CDR3 protein is CASSPRLLRDTQYF. DNA for the CDR3: TGTGCCAGCAGCCCCCGACTACTGAGGGATACGCAGTATTTT.

The chain links TRBV28 to TRBJ1-1; D not resolved. The CDR3 spans 15 residues. V dropped 4 bases and J dropped 5 bases, with 17 bases sitting between them. CDR1 MDHEN and CDR2 SYDVKM come from the germline V gene. The CDR3 loop is CASSSPSGGRTEAFF. CDR3 nucleotides: TGTGCCAGCAGTTCCCCCTCGGGAGGGAGAACTGAAGCTTTCTTT.

The rearrangement uses TRBV14 and TRBJ1-2; tentative D call: TRBD1 (6 bases). Germline lookup yields CDR1 SGHDN and CDR2 FVKESK. The ends were cut back, 4 bases at V and 7 bases at J, with 10 bases in the middle. CDR3 size: 12 residues. The CDR3 DNA is TGTGCCAGCAGCCGCAGGGGATTTGGCTACACCTTC. As protein: CASSRRGFGYTF.

This clone was counted a few times. The chain links TRBV25-1 to TRBJ1-1; D is ambiguous. The germline V and J ends were trimmed by 1 base and 7 bases, with 7 bases remaining between them. CDR1 and CDR2 (germline): MGHDK, SYGVNS. There are 12 residues in the CDR3. In DNA, the CDR3 is TGTGCCAGCAGTGAATCGGGAGATGAAGCTTTCTTT. Translated: CASSESGDEAFF.

This chain joins TRBV29-1 and TRBJ1-1; D gene ambiguous. The CDR3 extends over 14 amino acids. The germline V and J ends were trimmed by 4 bases and 1 base, with 13 bases remaining between them. Germline values: CDR1 SQVTM, CDR2 ANQGSEA. DNA for the CDR3: TGCAGCGTTGCCAGGAAGTTGGCGAACACTGAAGCTTTCTTT. Its translation is CSVARKLANTEAFF. Full variable domain (outside the CDR3, taken from reference TRBV29-1 and TRBJ1-1): SAVISQKPSRDICQRGTSLTIQCQVDSQVTMMFWYRQQPGQSLTLIATANQGSEATYESGFVIDKFPISRPNLTFSTLTVSNMSPEDSSIYLCSVARKLANTEAFFGQGTRLTVV.

This sequence joins TRBV18 and TRBJ2-1; 12 nucleotides line up with TRBD2. V trimming: 3 bases; J trimming: 0 bases; junction bases outside the gene matches: 9. The germline gives CDR1 KGHSH, CDR2 LQKENI. The CDR3 runs 19 residues. The CDR3 loop reads CASSPLPSGRASSYNEQFF. DNA of the CDR3: TGTGCCAGCTCACCCCTCCCTAGCGGGAGGGCCAGCTCCTACAATGAGCAGTTCTTC. Full variable domain (remainder filled in from reference TRBV18 and TRBJ2-1): NAGVMQNPRHLVRRRGQEARLRCSPMKGHSHVYWYRQLPEEGLKFMVYLQKENIIDESGMPKERFSAEFPKEGPSILRIQQVVRGDSAAYFCASSPLPSGRASSYNEQFFGPGTRLTVL.

This clone was seen a handful of times. Other DNA sequences in the sample encode the same CDR3. The chain uses TRBV27 and TRBJ2-2, with no clear D. Germline V lookup: CDR1 MNHEY, CDR2 SMNVEV (reference sequence). Trimming removed 4 bases at V and 3 bases at J, with 3 bases between. There are 12 residues in the CDR3. The DNA for the CDR3 is TGTGCCAGCAGTTCGGACACCGGGGAGCTGTTTTTT. It yields the protein CASSSDTGELFF.

The chain is built from TRBV5-4 and TRBJ1-6, with D maybe TRBD1 (5 bases). The germline CDR1 and CDR2 sequences are SGHNT and YYREEE (reference sequence). Trimming shortened V by 1 base and J by 0 bases, and 8 bases separated the two germline ends. The CDR3 has 16 amino acids. Here the CDR3 DNA reads TGTGCCAGCAGCTTGTACGACAGCTCCTATAATTCACCCCTCCACTTT. It yields the protein CASSLYDSSYNSPLHF.

There are a few counts of this clone. The rearrangement uses TRBV18 and TRBJ1-2; a weak D match, TRBD1 (5 bases). V dropped 0 bases and J dropped 2 bases, with 7 bases sitting between them. The CDR3 length is 14 residues. CDR1 and CDR2 from the germline V gene are KGHSH and LQKENI. CDR3 sequence reads: CASSPPRGNYGYTF. The CDR3 coding sequence is TGTGCCAGCTCACCACCGCGGGGCAACTATGGCTACACCTTC.

The V and J genes are TRBV7-9 and TRBJ2-2; 10 nucleotides align to TRBD2. The CDR3 covers 17 residues. The germline gives CDR1 SEHNR, CDR2 FQNEAQ (reference sequence). With V trimmed by 5 bases and J by 7 bases, 13 bases remained unmatched. The CDR3: CASSPGTASGRFGELFF. Written as DNA, the CDR3 is TGTGCCAGCAGCCCAGGGACGGCTAGCGGGAGATTCGGGGAGCTGTTTTTT.

This clone was found a few times. Here the CDR3 reads CSARRGDGGELFF. The CDR3 bases are TGCAGCGCCAGGCGGGGGGACGGCGGGGAGCTGTTTTTT. This rearrangement joins TRBV29-1 to TRBJ2-2, with 8 positions matching TRBD2. Germline V CDR1 and CDR2: SQVTM, ANQGSEA. The trim removed 7 bases at V and 7 bases at J, leaving 8 bases unmatched. CDR3 length: 13 amino acids.